Presented here are 8 T cell receptor beta chains from one specimen sequenced in a study of breast tumors, draining lymph nodes, adjacent tissues. TCRdb reprocessed the multiplex PCR reads via MiXCR and lists one record per CDR3 protein. The sample has fewer than 15,000 distinct CDR3 sequences, over 45% seen once. The sample comprised tumor-adjacent breast tissue. These receptor sequences come from a female donor with breast cancer. Some clones in this sample may be carry-over from other donors' samples.

The rearrangement uses TRBV20-1 and TRBJ2-1, with TRBD2 matching over 13 bases. Germline V CDR1 and CDR2: DFQATT, SNEGSKA (reference sequence). The CDR3 covers 14 residues. J lost 10 bases, V lost 3 bases, and 6 bases had no gene match. The CDR3 nucleotides are TGCAGTGCTAGTAGGACTAGCGGGGGTGAGGAGCAGTTCTTC. The encoded protein is CSASRTSGGEEQFF.

Regarding this clonotype: A read error may account for a junction end that differs from germline. The chain combines TRBV7-7 with TRBJ1-5, with D possibly TRBD1 on 6 matching bases. Germline CDR1 and CDR2: SSHAT and FNYEAQ (reference sequence). The CDR3 consists of 15 residues. The DNA for the CDR3 is TGTGCTAGCAGCTCCAGGGGATATAGCAATCAGCCCCAGCATTTT. It specifies CASSSRGYSNQPQHF.

This clonotype was found many times. A much more abundant neighbour one base away suggests this may be a read error. The J gene is TRBJ2-5, the V gene TRBV20-1; TRBD2 matches 9 bases. CDR3 length: 14 amino acids. The trim removed 2 bases at V and 7 bases at J, leaving 8 bases unmatched. The germline gives CDR1 DFQATT, CDR2 SNEGSKA (reference sequence). CDR3 bases: TGCAGTGCTAGACCGACTAGCGGCCTGGCGACCCAGTACTTC. Protein product: CSARPTSGLATQYF.

This clonotype was picked up many times. The gene calls are TRBV10-3 and TRBJ2-6, with D tentatively TRBD1 (5 bases). The CDR3 has 15 residues. V was trimmed by 6 bases and J by 2 bases, leaving 11 bases between them. CDR1 and CDR2 (germline): ENHRY, SYGVKD. The CDR3 spells CAISATAPGANVLTF. CDR3 sequence (DNA): TGTGCCATCAGCGCGACAGCCCCTGGGGCCAACGTCCTGACTTTC.

This sequence joins TRBV7-2 and TRBJ2-7, with D perhaps being TRBD1 or TRBD2 (7 bases each). V lost 5 bases, J lost 5 bases, and 19 bases lay in between. CDR1 and CDR2 from the germline V gene are SGHTA and FQGNSA. This CDR3 has 15 residues. The CDR3, as DNA: TGTGCCAGCAGCCCCCAGGGGGGGGTTGGGAACGAGCAGTACTTC. Protein product: CASSPQGGVGNEQYF.

The V and J genes are TRBV5-5 and TRBJ2-7, with 7 positions matching TRBD1. CDR3 length: 13 amino acids. With V trimmed by 4 bases and J by 3 bases, 4 bases remained unmatched. Looked up from germline, CDR1 is SGHKS and CDR2 is YYEKEE (reference sequence). CDR3 loop: CASSGGQNYEQYF. CDR3 DNA sequence: TGTGCCAGCAGCGGGGGACAGAACTACGAGCAGTACTTC.

The rearrangement links TRBV28 to TRBJ1-5; D call uncertain. The V gene lost 2 bases and the J gene lost 6 bases, with 5 bases spanning the gap. Germline values: CDR1 MDHEN, CDR2 SYDVKM. The CDR3 loop spans 12 amino acids. The CDR3 is CASSLKGQPQHF. The CDR3 DNA follows: TGTGCCAGCAGTTTAAAGGGTCAGCCCCAGCATTTT.

This clonotype appeared once. CDR3 sequence: CASSEGLAGAGYVGDTQYF. Written as DNA, the CDR3 is TGTGCCAGCAGCGAAGGACTAGCGGGAGCGGGGTATGTAGGAGATACGCAGTATTTT. This chain links TRBV7-9 with TRBJ2-3; 13 nucleotides match TRBD2. The CDR3 contains 19 residues. V gave up 5 bases and J gave up 5 bases; unmatched junction bases: 16. In germline, CDR1 is SEHNR, CDR2 FQNEAQ (reference sequence).